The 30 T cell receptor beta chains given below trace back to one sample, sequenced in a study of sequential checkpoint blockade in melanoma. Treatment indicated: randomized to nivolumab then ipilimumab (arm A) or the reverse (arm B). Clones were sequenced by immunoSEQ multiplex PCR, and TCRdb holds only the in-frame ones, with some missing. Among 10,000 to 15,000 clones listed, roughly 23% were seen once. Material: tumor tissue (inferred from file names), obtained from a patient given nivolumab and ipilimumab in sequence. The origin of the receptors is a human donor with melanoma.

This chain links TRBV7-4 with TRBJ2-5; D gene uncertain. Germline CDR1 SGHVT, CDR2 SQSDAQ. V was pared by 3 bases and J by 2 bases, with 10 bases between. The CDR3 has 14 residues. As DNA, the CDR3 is TGTGCCAGCAGCTTGAACAGCCAGCAAGAGACCCAGTACTTC. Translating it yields CASSLNSQQETQYF. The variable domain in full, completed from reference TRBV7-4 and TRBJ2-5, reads GAGVSQSPRYKVAKRGRDVALRCDSISGHVTLYWYRQTLGQGSEVLTYSQSDAQRDKSGRPSGRFSAERPERSVSTLKIQRTEQGDSAVYLCASSLNSQQETQYFGPGTRLLVL.

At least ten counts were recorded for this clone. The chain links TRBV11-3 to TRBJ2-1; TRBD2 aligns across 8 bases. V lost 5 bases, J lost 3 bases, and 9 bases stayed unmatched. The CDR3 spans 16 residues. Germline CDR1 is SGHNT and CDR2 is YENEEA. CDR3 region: CASSVGSSGSYNEQFF. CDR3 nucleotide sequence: TGTGCCAGCAGCGTTGGTTCGAGCGGGAGCTACAATGAGCAGTTCTTC.

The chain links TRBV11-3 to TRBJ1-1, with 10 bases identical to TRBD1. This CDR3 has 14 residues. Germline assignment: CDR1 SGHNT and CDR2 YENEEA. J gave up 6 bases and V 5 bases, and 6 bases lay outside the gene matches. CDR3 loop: CASSHRDRGPEAFF. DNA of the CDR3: TGTGCCAGCAGCCACCGGGACAGGGGTCCTGAAGCTTTCTTT.

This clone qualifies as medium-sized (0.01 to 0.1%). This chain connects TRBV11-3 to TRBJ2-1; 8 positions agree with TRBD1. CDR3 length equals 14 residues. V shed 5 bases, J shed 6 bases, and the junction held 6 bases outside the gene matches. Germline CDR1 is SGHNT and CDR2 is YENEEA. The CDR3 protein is CASSEGQGGNEQFF. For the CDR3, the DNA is TGTGCCAGCAGCGAAGGACAGGGAGGCAATGAGCAGTTCTTC.

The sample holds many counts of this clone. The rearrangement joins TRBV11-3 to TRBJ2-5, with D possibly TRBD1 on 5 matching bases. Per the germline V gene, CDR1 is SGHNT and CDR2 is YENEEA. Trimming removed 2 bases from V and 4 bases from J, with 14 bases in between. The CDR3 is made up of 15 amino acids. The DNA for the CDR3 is TGTGCCAGCAGCTTAACCGGCTCCCAGGGAGAGACCCAGTACTTC. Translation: CASSLTGSQGETQYF.

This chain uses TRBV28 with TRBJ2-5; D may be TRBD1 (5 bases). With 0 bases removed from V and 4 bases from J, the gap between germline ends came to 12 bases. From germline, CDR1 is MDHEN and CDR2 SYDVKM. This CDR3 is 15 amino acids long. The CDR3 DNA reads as TGTGCCAGCAGTTTATGGCCAGGGTCGGGAGAGACCCAGTACTTC. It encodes CASSLWPGSGETQYF.

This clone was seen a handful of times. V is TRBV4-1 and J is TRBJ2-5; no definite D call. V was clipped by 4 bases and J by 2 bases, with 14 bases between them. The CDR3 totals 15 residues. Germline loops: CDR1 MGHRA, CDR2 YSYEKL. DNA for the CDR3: TGCGCCAGCAGCCCGCCCTTGGAGCAGCAAGAGACCCAGTACTTC. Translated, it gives CASSPPLEQQETQYF.

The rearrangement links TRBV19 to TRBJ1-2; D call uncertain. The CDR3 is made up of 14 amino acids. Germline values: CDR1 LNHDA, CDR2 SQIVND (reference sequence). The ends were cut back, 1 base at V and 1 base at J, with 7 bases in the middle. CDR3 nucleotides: TGTGCCAGTAGTATAGGCAGCTTTAACTATGGCTACACCTTC. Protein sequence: CASSIGSFNYGYTF.

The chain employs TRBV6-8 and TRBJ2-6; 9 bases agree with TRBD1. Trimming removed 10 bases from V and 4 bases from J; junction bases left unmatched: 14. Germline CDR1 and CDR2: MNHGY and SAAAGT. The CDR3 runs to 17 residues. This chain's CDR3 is CAIPSPGQGIGANVLTF. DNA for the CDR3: TGTGCCATCCCGAGCCCGGGACAGGGAATAGGGGCCAACGTCCTGACTTTC.

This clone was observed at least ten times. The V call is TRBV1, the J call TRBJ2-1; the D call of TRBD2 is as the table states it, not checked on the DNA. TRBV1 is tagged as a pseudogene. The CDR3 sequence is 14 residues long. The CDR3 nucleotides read TGCGCCAGCAGTCCGGGACTAGCCTACAATGAGCAGTTCTTC. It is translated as CASSPGLAYNEQFF.

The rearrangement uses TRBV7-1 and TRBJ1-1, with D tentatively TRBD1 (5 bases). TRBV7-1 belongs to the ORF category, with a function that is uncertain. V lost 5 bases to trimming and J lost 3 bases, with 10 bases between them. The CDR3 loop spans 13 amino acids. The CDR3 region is CASSPKGYTEAFF. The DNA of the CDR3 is TGTGCCAGCAGCCCTAAGGGGTACACTGAAGCTTTCTTT.

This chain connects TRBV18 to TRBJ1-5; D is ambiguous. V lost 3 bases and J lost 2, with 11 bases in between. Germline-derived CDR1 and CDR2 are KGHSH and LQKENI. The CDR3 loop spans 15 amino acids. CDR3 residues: CASSPDLGGNQPQHF. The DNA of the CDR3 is TGTGCCAGCTCACCTGATTTGGGCGGCAATCAGCCCCAGCATTTT.

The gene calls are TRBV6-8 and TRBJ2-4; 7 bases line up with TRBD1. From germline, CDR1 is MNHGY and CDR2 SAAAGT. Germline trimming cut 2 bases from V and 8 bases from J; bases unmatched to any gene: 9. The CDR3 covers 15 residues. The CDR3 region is CASSYPETGTDIQYF. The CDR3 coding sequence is TGTGCCAGCAGTTACCCGGAGACAGGGACGGACATTCAGTACTTC.

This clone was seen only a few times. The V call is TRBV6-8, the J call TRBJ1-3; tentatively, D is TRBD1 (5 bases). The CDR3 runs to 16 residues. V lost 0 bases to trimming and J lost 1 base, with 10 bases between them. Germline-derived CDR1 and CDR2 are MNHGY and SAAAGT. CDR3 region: CASSYSGPRSGNTIYF. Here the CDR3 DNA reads TGTGCCAGCAGTTACTCGGGACCGCGATCTGGAAACACCATATATTTT.

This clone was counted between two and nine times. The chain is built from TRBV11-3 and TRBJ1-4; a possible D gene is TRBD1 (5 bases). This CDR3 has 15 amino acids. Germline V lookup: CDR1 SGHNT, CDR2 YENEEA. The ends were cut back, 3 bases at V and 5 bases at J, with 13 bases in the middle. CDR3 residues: CASSFGAAGNEKLFF. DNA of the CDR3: TGTGCCAGCAGCTTTGGGGCCGCGGGGAATGAAAAACTGTTTTTT.

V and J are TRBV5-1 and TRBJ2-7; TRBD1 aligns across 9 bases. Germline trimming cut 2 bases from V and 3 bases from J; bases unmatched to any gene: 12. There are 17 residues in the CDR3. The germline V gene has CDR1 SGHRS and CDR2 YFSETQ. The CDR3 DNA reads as TGCGCCAGCAGCTTTACTCCGAGGACAGGGGTTGGCTACGAGCAGTACTTC. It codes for CASSFTPRTGVGYEQYF. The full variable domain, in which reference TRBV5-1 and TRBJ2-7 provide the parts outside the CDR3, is KAGVTQTPRYLIKTRGQQVTLSCSPISGHRSVSWYQQTPGQGLQFLFEYFSETQRNKGNFPGRFSGRQFSNSRSEMNVSTLELGDSALYLCASSFTPRTGVGYEQYFGPGTRLTVT.

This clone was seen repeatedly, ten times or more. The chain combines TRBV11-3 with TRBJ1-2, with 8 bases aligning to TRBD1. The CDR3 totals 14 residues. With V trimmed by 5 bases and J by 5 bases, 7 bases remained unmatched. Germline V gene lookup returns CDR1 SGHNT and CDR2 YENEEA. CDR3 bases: TGTGCCAGCAGCCCGGCCCGGACAGGGTATGGCTACACCTTC. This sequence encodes CASSPARTGYGYTF.

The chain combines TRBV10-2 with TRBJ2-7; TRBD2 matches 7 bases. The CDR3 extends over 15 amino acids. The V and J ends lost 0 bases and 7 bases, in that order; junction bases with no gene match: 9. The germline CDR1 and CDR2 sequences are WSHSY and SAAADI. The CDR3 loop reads CASSESGLAVWEQYF. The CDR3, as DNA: TGCGCCAGCAGTGAGTCCGGGCTAGCGGTTTGGGAGCAGTACTTC.

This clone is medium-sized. CDR3 sequence reads: CASNSGTYSYEQYF. The CDR3 nucleotides read TGTGCCAGCAACTCCGGGACTTATTCCTACGAGCAGTACTTC. J is TRBJ2-7 and V is TRBV11-3; D is perhaps TRBD2 (6 bases). The V end lost 7 bases, the J end lost 1 base, and 14 bases lay between the germline ends. Germline V lookup: CDR1 SGHNT, CDR2 YENEEA. The CDR3 totals 14 residues. The full variable domain, in which reference TRBV11-3 and TRBJ2-7 provide the parts outside the CDR3, is EAGVVQSPRYKIIEKKQPVAFWCNPISGHNTLYWYLQNLGQGPELLIRYENEEAVDDSQLPKDRFSAERLKGVDSTLKIQPAELGDSAVYLCASNSGTYSYEQYFGPGTRLTVT.

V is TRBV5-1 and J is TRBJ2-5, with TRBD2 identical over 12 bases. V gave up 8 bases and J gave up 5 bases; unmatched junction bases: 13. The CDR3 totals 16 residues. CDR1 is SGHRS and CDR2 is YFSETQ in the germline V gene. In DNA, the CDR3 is TGCGCCAGTCATTTACTAGCGGGGGGCCAGGGGGAGACCCAGTACTTC. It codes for CASHLLAGGQGETQYF.

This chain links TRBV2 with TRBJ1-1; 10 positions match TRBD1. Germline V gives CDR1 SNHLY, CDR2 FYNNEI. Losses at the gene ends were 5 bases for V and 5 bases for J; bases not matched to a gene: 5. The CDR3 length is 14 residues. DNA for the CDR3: TGTGCCAGCAGTTCACGGACAGGGGGAACTGAAGCTTTCTTT. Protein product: CASSSRTGGTEAFF.

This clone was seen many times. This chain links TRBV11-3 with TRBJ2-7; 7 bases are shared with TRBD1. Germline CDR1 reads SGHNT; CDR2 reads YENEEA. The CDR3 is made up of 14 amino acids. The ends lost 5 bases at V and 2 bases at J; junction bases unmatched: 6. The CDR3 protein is CASSPTGKAYEQYF. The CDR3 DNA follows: TGTGCCAGCAGCCCGACAGGGAAGGCCTACGAGCAGTACTTC. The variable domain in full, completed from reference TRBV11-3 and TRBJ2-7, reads EAGVVQSPRYKIIEKKQPVAFWCNPISGHNTLYWYLQNLGQGPELLIRYENEEAVDDSQLPKDRFSAERLKGVDSTLKIQPAELGDSAVYLCASSPTGKAYEQYFGPGTRLTVT.

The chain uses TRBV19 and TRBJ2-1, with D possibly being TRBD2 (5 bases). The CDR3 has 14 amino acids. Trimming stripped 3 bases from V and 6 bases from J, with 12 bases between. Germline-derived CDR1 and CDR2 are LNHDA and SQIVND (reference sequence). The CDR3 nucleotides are TGTGCCAGTAGTATGAGGGAGCGCGGCAATGAGCAGTTCTTC. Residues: CASSMRERGNEQFF.

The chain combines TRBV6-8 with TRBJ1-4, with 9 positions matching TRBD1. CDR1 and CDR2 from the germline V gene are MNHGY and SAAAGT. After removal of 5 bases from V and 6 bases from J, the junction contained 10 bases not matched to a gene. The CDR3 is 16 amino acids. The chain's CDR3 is CASSGGTGRRHEKLFF. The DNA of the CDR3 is TGTGCCAGCAGTGGGGGGACAGGGCGGAGACATGAAAAACTGTTTTTT.

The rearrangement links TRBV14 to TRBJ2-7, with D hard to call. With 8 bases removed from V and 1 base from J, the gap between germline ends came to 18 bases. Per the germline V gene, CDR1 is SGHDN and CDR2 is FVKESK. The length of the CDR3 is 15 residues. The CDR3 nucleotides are TGTGCCAGCTGGCCTTGGGCTACCCGATCCTACGAGCAGTACTTC. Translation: CASWPWATRSYEQYF.

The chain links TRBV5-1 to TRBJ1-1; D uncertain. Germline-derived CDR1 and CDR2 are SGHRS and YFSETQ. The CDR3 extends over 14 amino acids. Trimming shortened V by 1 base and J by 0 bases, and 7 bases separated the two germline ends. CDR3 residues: CASSLSNVNTEAFF. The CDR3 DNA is TGCGCCAGCAGCTTGTCCAATGTGAACACTGAAGCTTTCTTT.

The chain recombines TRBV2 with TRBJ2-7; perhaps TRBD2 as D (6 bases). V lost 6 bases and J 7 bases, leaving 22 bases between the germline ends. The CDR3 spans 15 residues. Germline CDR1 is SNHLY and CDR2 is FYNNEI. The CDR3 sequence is CASSLGGTPREEQYF. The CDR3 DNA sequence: TGTGCCAGCAGCCTAGGAGGGACCCCCAGGGAGGAGCAGTACTTC.

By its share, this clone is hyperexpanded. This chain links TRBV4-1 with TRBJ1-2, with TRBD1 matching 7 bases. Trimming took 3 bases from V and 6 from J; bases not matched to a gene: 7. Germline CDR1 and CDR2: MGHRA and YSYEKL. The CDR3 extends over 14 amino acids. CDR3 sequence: CASSQVSTGNGYTF. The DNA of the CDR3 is TGCGCCAGCAGCCAGGTTTCGACAGGGAATGGCTACACCTTC.

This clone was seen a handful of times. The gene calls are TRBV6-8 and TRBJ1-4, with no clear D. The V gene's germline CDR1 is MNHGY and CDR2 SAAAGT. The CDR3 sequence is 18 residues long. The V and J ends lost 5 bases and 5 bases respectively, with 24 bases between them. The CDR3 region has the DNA TGTGCCAGCAGTGACTGTCCAAGTCTCCTAGTCGACAATGAAAAACTGTTTTTT. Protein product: CASSDCPSLLVDNEKLFF.

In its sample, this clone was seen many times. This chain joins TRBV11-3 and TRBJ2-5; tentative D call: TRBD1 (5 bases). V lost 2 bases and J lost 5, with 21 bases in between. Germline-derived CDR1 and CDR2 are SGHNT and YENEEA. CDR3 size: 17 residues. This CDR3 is CASSLFRTQGLSETQYF. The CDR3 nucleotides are TGTGCCAGCAGCTTATTTAGGACGCAGGGCTTAAGCGAGACCCAGTACTTC.